This T cell receptor (beta chain) is drawn from a study of blood T cells in healthy people across ages. Study-wide results and caveats: Roughly linear declines in TCR beta diversity per million T cells occurred with age.

Primers used in a second PCR of about 6 to 12 cycles were a sample-barcoded 5' primer and a J-beta primer mix. Every single cDNA molecule received a tag from a template-switch adaptor with 12 random nucleotides. TCRdb redid the calling of the 5' RACE reads with MiXCR, one entry per CDR3 protein. This sample has hundreds of thousands of distinct CDR3 sequences, with roughly three fifths found just once. On this clonotype: Its antigen is not identified.

Isolating PBMCs gave at least 6 million of these cells per sample. The CDR3 runs 18 residues. CDR1 is MGHDK, CDR2 SYGVNS, per germline. J gave up 3 bases and V 3 bases, and 12 bases lay outside the gene matches. The sample taken for sequencing was blood. The chain has TRBV25-1 and TRBJ2-3, with TRBD2 identical over 10 bases. The TCR was taken from a man in his forties in good health. In DNA form, the CDR3 reads TGTGCCAGCAGTGATCCACAAGCAGCGGGGGGGTTTACAGATACGCAGTATTTT. Protein product: CASSDPQAAGGFTDTQYF. The full variable domain, its missing parts supplied by reference TRBV25-1 and TRBJ2-3, is EADIYQTPRYLVIGTGKKITLECSQTMGHDKMYWYQQDPGMELHLIHYSYGVNSTEKGDLSSESTVSRIRTEHFPLTLESARPSHTSQYLCASSDPQAAGGFTDTQYFGPGTRLTVL.